This T cell receptor beta chain was profiled in a study of blood T cell repertoires in COVID-19 (dated by TCRdb to the early 2020s). With respect to the entire study: Collaborator samples came from the United States, Italy and Spain and covered acute and convalescent phases of COVID-19. The material from the prospective study consisted of cDNA or gDNA derived from T cells, B-cell-depleted T cells, or PBMCs. Subjects who had been exposed to COVID-19, were actively infected with it, or had recovered from it provided the deeply sampled blood TCRbeta repertoires that made up the dataset. The repertoires were released in a freely available public database intended as a resource for research on the immune response to SARS-CoV-2. Samples were obtained from the ongoing ImmuneRACE study (first 160 participants) and from 1,254 subjects provided by 6 global collaborators. Sample metadata almost always included a de-identified subject ID, COVID-19 status, age in years and sex. Where available, HLA class I and class II types were obtained from metadata supplied by the sample provider rather than from assay-based typing.

For this clone: Its recognized antigen is unknown. No base quality information exists; no much larger clone differs at one position. Other DNA sequences in this sample translate to the same CDR3.

Participants in the prospective study were enrolled through a virtual design, were aged roughly 18 to 95 years, and lived in roughly 25 United States geographic areas. To assign participants to cohorts, the prospective study relied on clinical history that participants themselves reported in a screening survey and a study questionnaire. In the prospective study, whole blood, serum and a nasopharyngeal or oropharyngeal swab were collected from each participant by mobile phlebotomists. Participants in the prospective study had the option to provide additional blood draws and questionnaires over an approximately 2-month period. Before DNA extraction, blood samples from the prospective study were shipped at room temperature or frozen. General study outcomes and caveats: The amount of clinical and demographic metadata varied by source and participant and was provided uncurated.

A distance of 10 bases separates the germline ends of V and J, which lose 4 bases and 4 bases respectively. Including the terminal cysteine and phenylalanine, the CDR3 comprises 12 residues. The kept DNA is CDR3 alone, 36 bases in frame from the first base. CDR1 and CDR2 are read off the germline V gene (reference sequence) as GTSNPN and SVGIG. The immunoSEQ Assay, a bias-controlled multiplex PCR, was used to amplify TCRbeta CDR3 regions from genomic DNA. The original methods were these. The number of nucleated cells in each sample was estimated by amplification of reference gene primers within the assay. To quantify the absolute abundance of each unique TCRbeta CDR3 rearrangement, sequence reads were collapsed and filtered. For each sample, productive Simpson clonality was calculated as the square root of Simpson's diversity index across productive rearrangements. TCRdb re-hosts the immuneACCESS table, in-frame sequences only. Its copies lack some clones; in the studies checked, an unresolved V gene accounts for under half of them, and the cause for the rest is not known. D and trimming come from the DNA, and the V and J calls and clone size come from that table. This sample lists 250,000 or so clones; over 80% were detected once. Roughly 1.2% of the sample is taken by the ten largest.

The rearranged chain carries TRBV30 and TRBJ1-2; TRBD1 is perhaps the D gene, given 6 matching bases. Sequencing used PBMCs or T cells enriched from blood (not recorded which). The source of this sequence is a human donor in a cohort exposed to, infected with or recovered from COVID-19 (not recorded which). The donor label of this sample is uncertain. The DNA reads TGTGCCTGGACTGGGGGCGGCTATGGCTACACCTTC. Translation gives CAWTGGGYGYTF.